This T cell receptor beta chain comes out of a study of OX40 agonist ivuxolimab in advanced cancers. Study-level background: Ivuxolimab was administered intravenously to patients at 0.01 to 10 mg/kg every 2 weeks. Three patients, one with hepatocellular carcinoma and two with cutaneous melanoma, responded partially.

General study findings and limits: Expanded clones tended on average to be more numerous among CD8+ T cells than CD4+. Relatively little clonal expansion, among the lowest observed, appeared in partial responders at 0.1-3.0 mg/kg.

Notes on this clone: What it binds is unknown.

Assay: immunoSEQ multiplex PCR; the TCRdb copy retains only in-frame clones and omits some. This table has around 65,000 clones, 80% to 95% appearing once. Sequencing used CD4+ or CD8+ T cells sorted from blood, obtained in a trial of the OX40 agonist ivuxolimab. The TCR originated in an adult with an advanced solid tumor such as melanoma, head and neck, liver or kidney cancer.

The CDR3 loop is CASSHGLAGGENIQYF. The CDR3, as DNA: TGTGCCAGCAGCCACGGCTTGGCAGGAGGTGAAAACATTCAGTACTTC. The chain has TRBV7-2 and TRBJ2-4; possibly TRBD2 for D (5 bases). Deletions cut 5 bases from V and 5 bases from J, with 19 bases between. Germline loops: CDR1 SGHTA, CDR2 FQGNSA. The CDR3 is 16 amino acids.